These 9 T cell receptor beta chains originate from one sample sequenced in a study of blood T cell repertoires in COVID-19. Produced via immunoSEQ multiplex PCR; TCRdb's table is partial and in-frame only. Of almost 200,000 clones in the sample, about 82% were seen once. The material sequenced was peripheral blood. The receptor set was obtained from a man aged 55 to 69 with COVID-19, enrolled during active disease.

This chain links TRBV19 with TRBJ1-2, with D perhaps matching TRBD1 (5 bases). This CDR3 comprises 13 residues. CDR1 is LNHDA and CDR2 is SQIVND in the germline V gene (reference sequence). V dropped 6 bases and J dropped 3 bases, with 11 bases sitting between them. As DNA, the CDR3 is TGTGCCAGTAGAGAGGACATAGACTATGGCTACACCTTC. Translating it yields CASREDIDYGYTF.

V is TRBV15 and J is TRBJ2-1; no firm D call. CDR3 length: 12 amino acids. Germline assignment: CDR1 LNHNV and CDR2 YYDKDF (reference sequence). V was clipped by 0 bases and J by 7 bases, with 4 bases between them. DNA for the CDR3: TGTGCCACCAGCAGAGATTCGAATGAGCAGTTCTTC. This codes for CATSRDSNEQFF.

This rearrangement joins TRBV2 to TRBJ2-5; D unresolved. V shed 1 base and J shed 5 bases, with 11 bases lying between them. Germline CDR1 and CDR2: SNHLY and FYNNEI. The CDR3 loop spans 14 amino acids. The CDR3 DNA reads as TGTGCCAGCAGTGAAGGGAGTAGCCGGGAGACCCAGTACTTC. It translates to CASSEGSSRETQYF.

This clone was found once. The chain combines TRBV19 with TRBJ1-2; 9 bases agree with TRBD1. CDR3 size: 15 residues. The trim removed 4 bases at V and 4 bases at J, leaving 7 bases unmatched. Germline values: CDR1 LNHDA, CDR2 SQIVND (reference sequence). The CDR3 reads CASSTTGGLGYGYTF. Here the CDR3 DNA reads TGTGCCAGTAGTACCACAGGGGGCCTCGGCTATGGCTACACCTTC.

The rearrangement uses TRBV21-1 and TRBJ1-1. TRBV21-1 is shown as a pseudogene. The CDR3 loop spans 16 amino acids. CDR3 sequence: CASGKEGGELNTEAFF. Here the CDR3 DNA reads TGTGCCAGCGGCAAGGAGGGTGGGGAGTTGAACACTGAAGCTTTCTTT.

The chain recombines TRBV18 with TRBJ2-7, with 8 bases fitting TRBD2. There are 17 residues in the CDR3. Trimming removed 0 bases from V and 4 bases from J; junction bases left unmatched: 11. Germline V gives CDR1 KGHSH, CDR2 LQKENI. The CDR3 bases are TGTGCCAGCTCACCACCACGGGGGGGTATTTCTCCTTACGAGCAGTACTTC. It specifies CASSPPRGGISPYEQYF. The whole variable domain, filled in from reference TRBV18 and TRBJ2-7, reads NAGVMQNPRHLVRRRGQEARLRCSPMKGHSHVYWYRQLPEEGLKFMVYLQKENIIDESGMPKERFSAEFPKEGPSILRIQQVVRGDSAAYFCASSPPRGGISPYEQYFGPGTRLTVT.

V is TRBV19 and J is TRBJ1-6, with D uncertain. Germline assignment: CDR1 LNHDA and CDR2 SQIVND (reference sequence). The CDR3 runs 15 residues. Trimming took off 1 base at V and 9 bases at J, with 13 bases between the two ends. The CDR3 protein is CASSIGRYLLSPLHF. CDR3 sequence (DNA): TGTGCCAGTAGTATAGGCAGGTACCTTCTTTCACCCCTCCACTTT.

The chain is built from TRBV10-3 and TRBJ2-7, with 7 bases matching TRBD1. The CDR3 consists of 15 residues. CDR1 and CDR2 (germline): ENHRY, SYGVKD. Trimming at V came to 3 bases and at J to 0 bases, leaving 5 bases not matched to a gene. In DNA form, the CDR3 reads TGTGCCATCAGTGATAGGCAGGGGGTCTCCTACGAGCAGTACTTC. Its translation is CAISDRQGVSYEQYF.

The chain carries TRBV28 and TRBJ1-1, with a possible D match to TRBD1 (5 bases). CDR1 MDHEN and CDR2 SYDVKM come from the germline V gene. The CDR3 is 15 residues long. The V end was cut by 2 bases, the J end by 5 bases, with 15 bases between. The CDR3 nucleotides read TGTGCCAGCAGTTTACCCTCCGGGGGGGGGACTGAAGCTTTCTTT. Translation gives CASSLPSGGGTEAFF.